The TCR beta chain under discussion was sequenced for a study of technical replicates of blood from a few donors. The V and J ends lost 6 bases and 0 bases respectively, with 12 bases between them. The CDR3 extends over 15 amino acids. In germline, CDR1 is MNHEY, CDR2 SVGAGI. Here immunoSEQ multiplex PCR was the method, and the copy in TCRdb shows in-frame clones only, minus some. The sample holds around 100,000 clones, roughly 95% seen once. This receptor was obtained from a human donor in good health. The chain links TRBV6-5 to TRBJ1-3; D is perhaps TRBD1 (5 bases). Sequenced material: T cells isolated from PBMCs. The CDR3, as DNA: TGTGCCAGCAGCGGGACTTCCAGCTCTGGAAACACCATATATTTT. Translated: CASSGTSSSGNTIYF.